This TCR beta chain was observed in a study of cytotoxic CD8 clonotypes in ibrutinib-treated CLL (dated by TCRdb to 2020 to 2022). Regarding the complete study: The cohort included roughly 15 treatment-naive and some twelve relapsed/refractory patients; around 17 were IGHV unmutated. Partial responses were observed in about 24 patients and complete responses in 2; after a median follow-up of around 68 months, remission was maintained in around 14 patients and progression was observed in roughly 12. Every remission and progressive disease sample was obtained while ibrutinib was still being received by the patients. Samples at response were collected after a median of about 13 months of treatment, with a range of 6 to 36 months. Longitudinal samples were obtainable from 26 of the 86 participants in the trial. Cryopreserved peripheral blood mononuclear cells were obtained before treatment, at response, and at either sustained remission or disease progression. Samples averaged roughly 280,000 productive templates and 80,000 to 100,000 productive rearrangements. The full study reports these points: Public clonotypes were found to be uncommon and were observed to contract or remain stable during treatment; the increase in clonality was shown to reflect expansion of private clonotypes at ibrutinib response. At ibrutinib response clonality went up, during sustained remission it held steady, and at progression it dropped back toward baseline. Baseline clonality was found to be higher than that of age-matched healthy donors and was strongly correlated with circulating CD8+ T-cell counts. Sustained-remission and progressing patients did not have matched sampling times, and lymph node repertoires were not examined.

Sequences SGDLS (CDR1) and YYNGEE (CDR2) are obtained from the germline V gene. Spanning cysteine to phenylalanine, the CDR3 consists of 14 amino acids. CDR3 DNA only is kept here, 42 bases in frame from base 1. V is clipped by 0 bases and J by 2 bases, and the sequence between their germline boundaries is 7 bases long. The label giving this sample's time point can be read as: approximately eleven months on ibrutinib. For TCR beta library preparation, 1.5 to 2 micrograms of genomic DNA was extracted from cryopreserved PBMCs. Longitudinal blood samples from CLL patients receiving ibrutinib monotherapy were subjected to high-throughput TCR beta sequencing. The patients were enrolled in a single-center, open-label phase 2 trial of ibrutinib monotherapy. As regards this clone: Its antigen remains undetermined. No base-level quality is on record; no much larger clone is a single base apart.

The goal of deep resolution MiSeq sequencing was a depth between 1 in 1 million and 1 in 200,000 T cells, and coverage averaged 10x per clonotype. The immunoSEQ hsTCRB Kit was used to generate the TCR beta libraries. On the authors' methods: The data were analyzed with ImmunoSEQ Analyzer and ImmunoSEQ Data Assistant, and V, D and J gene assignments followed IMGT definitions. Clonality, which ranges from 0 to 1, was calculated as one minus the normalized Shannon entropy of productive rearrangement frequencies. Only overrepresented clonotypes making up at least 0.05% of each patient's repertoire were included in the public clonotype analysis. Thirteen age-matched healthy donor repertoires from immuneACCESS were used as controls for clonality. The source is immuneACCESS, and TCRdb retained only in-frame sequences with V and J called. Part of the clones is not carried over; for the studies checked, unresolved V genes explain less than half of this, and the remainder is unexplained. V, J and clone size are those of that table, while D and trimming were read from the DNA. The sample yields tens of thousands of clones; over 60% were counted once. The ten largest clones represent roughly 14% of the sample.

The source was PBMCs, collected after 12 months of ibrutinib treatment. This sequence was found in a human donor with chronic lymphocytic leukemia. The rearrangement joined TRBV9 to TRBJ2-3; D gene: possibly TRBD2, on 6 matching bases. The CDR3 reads CASSVAGATDTQYF. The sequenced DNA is TGTGCCAGCAGCGTAGCGGGAGCCACAGATACGCAGTATTTT.